Below, one T cell receptor beta chain is given with its context. The target antigen is unknown. This record comes from a study of cytomegalovirus exposure and HLA in healthy donors. Both 60 Vbeta primers and 13 Jbeta primers went into the PCR. Assay used: immunoSEQ multiplex PCR; TCRdb lists only in-frame clones, some missing. The sample holds about 190,000 clones, 80% to 85% seen once. CDR1 and CDR2 from the germline V gene are KGHSH and LQKENI. The CDR3 totals 13 residues. V was pared by 6 bases and J by 6 bases, with 15 bases between. Study-wide findings and caveats: A likely sequencing artifact accounted for one observed cluster of highly shared sequence variants. The authors later linked a missense DCLRE1C variant to TCR beta V- and J-gene trimming. For cytomegalovirus status, the classifier reportedly gave diagnoses with high specificity and sensitivity.

The clonotype originates from a boy under 18 in good health and CMV-seronegative. The V call is TRBV18, the J call TRBJ2-7, with D maybe TRBD2 (6 bases). Sequences were obtained from PBMCs. This CDR3 is CASSFGSSSEQYF. The CDR3 nucleotides read TGTGCCAGCTCCTTCGGGAGTTCATCCGAGCAGTACTTC.